What follows are 31 T cell receptor beta chains derived from one specimen sequenced in a study of blood T cell repertoires in COVID-19. Profiling relied on immunoSEQ multiplex PCR, and the TCRdb table lists in-frame clones only, not all of them. The repertoire holds approximately 250,000 clones, with roughly nine tenths as singletons. Sequencing used peripheral blood. All receptors come from a man younger than 35 with active or convalescent COVID-19.

With respect to this clone: This sample also contains other DNA sequences that code for the same CDR3. V is TRBV19 and J is TRBJ2-2; 11 nucleotides align to TRBD2. Trimming at V came to 7 bases and at J to 7 bases, leaving 17 bases not matched to a gene. The CDR3 is made up of 18 amino acids. Germline CDR1 is LNHDA and CDR2 is SQIVND (reference sequence). The CDR3 DNA reads as TGTGCCAGTACCCCAGGGGGGCTAGCGGGGGGAATGATCGGGGAGCTGTTTTTT. It is translated as CASTPGGLAGGMIGELFF.

J is TRBJ1-6 and V is TRBV2, with 9 nucleotides matching TRBD1. V trimming: 2 bases; J trimming: 9 bases; junction bases outside the gene matches: 11. CDR3 size: 17 residues. Germline-derived CDR1 and CDR2 are SNHLY and FYNNEI. Written as DNA, the CDR3 is TGTGCCAGCAGTGAATTTAAAAGGGGGACAGGGACTTCACCCCTCCACTTT. Protein sequence: CASSEFKRGTGTSPLHF.

The genes are TRBV6-5 and TRBJ2-7; 11 bases fit TRBD2. Germline CDR1 reads MNHEY; CDR2 reads SVGAGI. This CDR3 region has 15 residues. With V trimmed by 4 bases and J by 6 bases, 8 bases remained unmatched. The chain's CDR3 is CASSSNSGGVSEQYF. The CDR3 DNA is TGTGCCAGCAGTTCCAATAGCGGGGGGGTTTCCGAGCAGTACTTC.

The rearrangement uses TRBV5-1 and TRBJ2-5; 7 bases agree with TRBD1. The CDR3 length is 13 residues. The germline gives CDR1 SGHRS, CDR2 YFSETQ. After removal of 5 bases from V and 5 bases from J, the junction contained 6 bases not matched to a gene. CDR3 residues: CASSRQGTETQYF. The CDR3 DNA reads as TGCGCCAGCAGTCGACAGGGTACCGAGACCCAGTACTTC. The whole variable domain, remainder taken from reference TRBV5-1 and TRBJ2-5, is KAGVTQTPRYLIKTRGQQVTLSCSPISGHRSVSWYQQTPGQGLQFLFEYFSETQRNKGNFPGRFSGRQFSNSRSEMNVSTLELGDSALYLCASSRQGTETQYFGPGTRLLVL.

The chain couples TRBV5-6 to TRBJ1-5; 9 bases align to TRBD1. The CDR3 is made up of 19 amino acids. CDR1 and CDR2 (germline): SGHDT, YYEEEE. V lost 4 bases, J lost 0 bases, and 14 bases stayed unmatched. The CDR3 nucleotides read TGTGCCAGCAGCGAAGGGGGACAGGGAATCCCTTATAGCAATCAGCCCCAGCATTTT. Its protein is CASSEGGQGIPYSNQPQHF. Drawing the rest from reference TRBV5-6 and TRBJ1-5, the complete variable domain is DAGVTQSPTHLIKTRGQQVTLRCSPKSGHDTVSWYQQALGQGPQFIFQYYEEEERQRGNFPDRFSGHQFPNYSSELNVNALLLGDSALYLCASSEGGQGIPYSNQPQHFGDGTRLSIL.

V gene TRBV7-2 combines with J gene TRBJ2-1, with 11 bases matching TRBD1. Germline assignment: CDR1 SGHTA and CDR2 FQGNSA. There are 17 residues in the CDR3. J gave up 4 bases and V 7 bases, and 12 bases lay outside the gene matches. CDR3 in DNA: TGTGCCAGCAAGGCCGGGACAGGGGGACTTTCATACAATGAGCAGTTCTTC. It is translated as CASKAGTGGLSYNEQFF.

V is TRBV10-2 and J is TRBJ2-3; D ambiguous. Germline CDR1 WSHSY, CDR2 SAAADI. V gave up 6 bases and J gave up 2 bases, with 9 bases separating them. This CDR3 region has 13 residues. The CDR3 region is CASSSRNTDTQYF. CDR3 DNA sequence: TGCGCCAGCAGCTCCCGTAACACAGATACGCAGTATTTT.

The J gene is TRBJ2-1, the V gene TRBV10-3; TRBD2 aligns across 13 bases. The trim removed 5 bases at V and 5 bases at J, leaving 6 bases unmatched. CDR3 length equals 16 residues. Per the germline V gene, CDR1 is ENHRY and CDR2 is SYGVKD. The CDR3 reads CAISTPGLAGHNEQFF. CDR3 DNA sequence: TGTGCCATCAGTACCCCGGGACTAGCGGGACACAATGAGCAGTTCTTC.

This chain connects TRBV6-6 to TRBJ2-1; 9 nucleotides match TRBD2. Germline V gene data show CDR1 as MNHNY and CDR2 as SVGAGI (reference sequence). The CDR3 length is 15 residues. The V segment lost 8 bases and the J segment 8 bases; nucleotides outside the gene matches: 13. Written as DNA, the CDR3 is TGTGCCAGCGAAGGATCTGCGGGGGGGCCCTATGAGCAGTTCTTC. It translates to CASEGSAGGPYEQFF.

This sequence joins TRBV3-1 (or the pseudogene TRBV3-2) and TRBJ2-1; tentatively, D is TRBD2 (5 bases). The CDR3 is made up of 11 amino acids. Germline CDR1 and CDR2: LGHDT and YNNKEL (reference sequence). Trimming took 5 bases from V and 10 from J, leaving 9 bases between them. The CDR3 is CASSWEREQFF. Written as DNA, the CDR3 is TGTGCCAGCAGCTGGGAGAGAGAGCAGTTCTTC.

The genes are TRBV28 and TRBJ2-5; D is uncertain. Trimming took off 3 bases at V and 4 bases at J, with 3 bases between the two ends. Germline lookup yields CDR1 MDHEN and CDR2 SYDVKM. The CDR3 sequence is 11 residues long. The CDR3 sequence is CASSFGETQYF. The DNA of the CDR3 is TGTGCCAGCAGTTTCGGAGAGACCCAGTACTTC. The entire variable domain, with the rest obtained from reference TRBV28 and TRBJ2-5, is as follows: DVKVTQSSRYLVKRTGEKVFLECVQDMDHENMFWYRQDPGLGLRLIYFSYDVKMKEKGDIPEGYSVSREKKERFSLILESASTNQTSMYLCASSFGETQYFGPGTRLLVL.

The chain's CDR3 is CASSPTRLHF. The CDR3 coding sequence is TGTGCCAGCAGCCCCACGCGCCTCCACTTT. J is TRBJ1-6 and V is TRBV5-8, with D hard to call. This CDR3 spans 10 amino acids. Looked up from germline, CDR1 is SGHTS and CDR2 is YDEGEE. Trimming cost V 4 bases and J 15 bases, with 8 bases left between them.

CDR3 bases: TGTGCCAGCAGCAGGACAGATGAAGCTTTCTTT. Translated, it gives CASSRTDEAFF. V is TRBV7-9 and J is TRBJ1-1; TRBD1 might be the D (6 bases). CDR3 length equals 11 residues. Trimming left V 5 bases short and J 7 bases short, with 8 bases between. Per the germline V gene, CDR1 is SEHNR and CDR2 is FQNEAQ (reference sequence).

This clone appeared once. The V call is TRBV19, the J call TRBJ2-7; possibly TRBD2 for D (5 bases). The CDR3 has 12 amino acids. Trimming took off 9 bases at V and 3 bases at J, with 12 bases between the two ends. Germline lookup yields CDR1 LNHDA and CDR2 SQIVND (reference sequence). CDR3 in DNA: TGTGCCAGCCGGGATCAAAGCTACGAGCAGTACTTC. Translated: CASRDQSYEQYF.

The V call is TRBV6-4, the J call TRBJ2-5; 10 bases match TRBD1. J lost 2 bases, V lost 5 bases, and 5 bases had no gene match. CDR1 and CDR2 (germline): MRHNA, SNTAGT. The CDR3 totals 15 residues. The CDR3 protein is CASSQGQGPQETQYF. Written as DNA, the CDR3 is TGTGCCAGCAGTCAGGGACAGGGGCCTCAAGAGACCCAGTACTTC.

This rearrangement joins TRBV6-5 to TRBJ1-1; TRBD1 might be the D (6 bases). Trimming took off 7 bases at V and 5 bases at J, with 11 bases between the two ends. Germline V gene sequence: CDR1 MNHEY, CDR2 SVGAGI. CDR3 length: 12 amino acids. The CDR3: CASNRVGTEAFF. CDR3 sequence (DNA): TGTGCCAGCAACAGGGTAGGGACTGAAGCTTTCTTT.

As regards this clone: This sample includes further DNA sequences coding for the same CDR3. The chain uses TRBV30 and TRBJ1-5; D gene uncertain. The CDR3 loop spans 13 amino acids. V dropped 0 bases and J dropped 2 bases, with 5 bases sitting between them. Germline lookup yields CDR1 GTSNPN and CDR2 SVGIG (reference sequence). The CDR3 DNA reads as TGTGCCTGGAGTGTTCAGGGCAATCAGCCCCAGCATTTT. This sequence encodes CAWSVQGNQPQHF.

This chain joins TRBV30 and TRBJ2-2; weak D call: TRBD1 (6 bases). Germline CDR1 reads GTSNPN; CDR2 reads SVGIG (reference sequence). The length of the CDR3 is 13 residues. Trimming pared 0 bases from V and 7 bases from J, leaving 9 bases between. In nucleotides, the CDR3 is TGTGCCTGGAGTGTCCAGGGGAGCGGGGAGCTGTTTTTT. It specifies CAWSVQGSGELFF. Looking up the rest from reference TRBV30 and TRBJ2-2 gives the full variable domain: SQTIHQWPATLVQPVGSPLSLECTVEGTSNPNLYWYRQAAGRGLQLLFYSVGIGQISSEVPQNLSASRPQDRQFILSSKKLLLSDSGFYLCAWSVQGSGELFFGEGSRLTVL.

The genes are TRBV19 and TRBJ2-7; D may be TRBD1 (6 bases). This CDR3 has 16 amino acids. With 0 bases removed from V and 3 bases from J, the gap between germline ends came to 15 bases. Germline V gives CDR1 LNHDA, CDR2 SQIVND (reference sequence). The DNA of the CDR3 is TGTGCCAGTAGTATAGACCCACTCGACAGGATCTACGAGCAGTACTTC. It codes for CASSIDPLDRIYEQYF.

CDR3 protein: CASSRLAGGPNEQFF. The CDR3 DNA reads as TGTGCCAGCAGTAGGCTAGCGGGAGGGCCCAATGAGCAGTTCTTC. The V and J genes are TRBV14 and TRBJ2-1; 12 nucleotides align to TRBD2. The CDR3 contains 15 residues. Germline-derived CDR1 and CDR2 are SGHDN and FVKESK. The trim removed 6 bases at V and 6 bases at J, leaving 6 bases unmatched. Full variable domain (outside the CDR3, taken from reference TRBV14 and TRBJ2-1): EAGVTQFPSHSVIEKGQTVTLRCDPISGHDNLYWYRRVMGKEIKFLLHFVKESKQDESGMPNNRFLAERTGGTYSTLKVQPAELEDSGVYFCASSRLAGGPNEQFFGPGTRLTVL.

The chain joins TRBV6-1 to TRBJ1-2; no reliable D call. The CDR3 loop spans 16 amino acids. The V and J ends lost 4 bases and 5 bases respectively, with 20 bases between them. Germline V gene sequence: CDR1 MNHNS, CDR2 SASEGT. CDR3 protein: CASSGREGTWEYGYTF. The CDR3 nucleotides read TGTGCCAGCAGTGGTCGCGAAGGTACTTGGGAGTATGGCTACACCTTC.

The V gene is TRBV18, the J gene TRBJ1-1; no definite D call. This CDR3 comprises 13 residues. CDR1 is KGHSH, CDR2 LQKENI, per germline. V lost 6 bases and J lost 0, with 8 bases in between. The CDR3 DNA sequence: TGTGCCAGCTCTCGAGGATTGAACACTGAAGCTTTCTTT. It specifies CASSRGLNTEAFF. The whole variable domain, remainder taken from reference TRBV18 and TRBJ1-1, is NAGVMQNPRHLVRRRGQEARLRCSPMKGHSHVYWYRQLPEEGLKFMVYLQKENIIDESGMPKERFSAEFPKEGPSILRIQQVVRGDSAAYFCASSRGLNTEAFFGQGTRLTVV.

The rearrangement uses TRBV27 and TRBJ2-5; 9 nucleotides agree with TRBD1. The CDR3 is made up of 13 amino acids. Germline V lookup: CDR1 MNHEY, CDR2 SMNVEV (reference sequence). J lost 5 bases, V lost 6 bases, and 4 bases had no gene match. CDR3 nucleotide sequence: TGTGCCAGCAGAAGACAGGGGGGCGAGACCCAGTACTTC. Amino acids: CASRRQGGETQYF.

The chain employs TRBV19 and TRBJ2-2; 14 nucleotides agree with TRBD2. The length of the CDR3 is 15 residues. V shed 6 bases, J shed 4 bases, and the junction held 1 base outside the gene matches. Germline CDR1 reads LNHDA; CDR2 reads SQIVND (reference sequence). In nucleotides, the CDR3 is TGTGCCAGTAGGGGACTAGCGGGAGCCACCGGGGAGCTGTTTTTT. Translating gives CASRGLAGATGELFF.

The chain is built from TRBV15 and TRBJ1-5, with 9 bases lining up with TRBD1. Losses at the gene ends were 4 bases for V and 7 bases for J; bases not matched to a gene: 8. The CDR3 totals 15 residues. Germline assignment: CDR1 LNHNV and CDR2 YYDKDF (reference sequence). For the CDR3, the DNA is TGTGCCACCAGCATTGGACAGGGGATGGGGCAGCCCCAGCATTTT. As protein: CATSIGQGMGQPQHF.

The chain combines TRBV7-2 with TRBJ2-1, with 14 bases aligning to TRBD2. The CDR3 is made up of 16 amino acids. The trim removed 4 bases at V and 9 bases at J, leaving 8 bases unmatched. The germline V gene encodes CDR1 SGHTA and CDR2 FQGNSA. CDR3 sequence: CASSSGLAGGAGEQFF. The CDR3 DNA reads TGTGCCAGCAGCTCAGGACTAGCGGGAGGAGCAGGTGAGCAGTTCTTC.

The V call is TRBV15, the J call TRBJ1-2; the D gene is possibly TRBD1 (6 bases). Germline CDR1 and CDR2: LNHNV and YYDKDF (reference sequence). The germline V and J ends were trimmed by 0 bases and 3 bases, with 11 bases remaining between them. This CDR3 region has 15 residues. The CDR3, as DNA: TGTGCCACCAGCAGAGAGGCAGGGACACACTATGGCTACACCTTC. Amino acid sequence: CATSREAGTHYGYTF.

V gene TRBV19 combines with J gene TRBJ1-1; TRBD1 might be the D (5 bases). Trimming removed 7 bases at V and 8 bases at J, with 14 bases between. Germline V gives CDR1 LNHDA, CDR2 SQIVND (reference sequence). The CDR3 runs to 12 residues. For the CDR3, the DNA is TGTGCCAGTATGGGGACCGGGGGAGAAGCTTTCTTT. The encoded protein is CASMGTGGEAFF.

The gene calls are TRBV7-3 and TRBJ1-1; no firm D call. V lost 5 bases to trimming and J lost 1 base, with 8 bases between them. The germline gives CDR1 SGHTA, CDR2 FQGTGA. The CDR3 sequence is 13 residues long. CDR3 loop: CASSDTRNTEAFF. The CDR3 DNA reads TGTGCCAGCAGCGATACCAGGAACACTGAAGCTTTCTTT.

The V and J genes are TRBV9 and TRBJ2-5; 10 bases agree with TRBD2. CDR3 length: 17 amino acids. V was pared by 0 bases and J by 4 bases, with 9 bases of the junction left unmatched. Germline values: CDR1 SGDLS, CDR2 YYNGEE. The CDR3: CASSVAPLAGMGETQYF. CDR3 coding DNA: TGTGCCAGCAGCGTAGCCCCACTAGCGGGGATGGGAGAGACCCAGTACTTC.

The chain couples TRBV4-1 to TRBJ2-6; TRBD1 agrees at 8 bases. Germline CDR1 MGHRA, CDR2 YSYEKL. This CDR3 contains 17 residues. V dropped 0 bases and J dropped 2; count of bases not matched to a gene: 3. CDR3 region: CASSQEGTGAGANVLTF. DNA for the CDR3: TGCGCCAGCAGCCAAGAGGGGACAGGAGCTGGGGCCAACGTCCTGACTTTC.